This T cell receptor (beta chain) was found in a study of blood T cells in healthy people across ages. Findings and limits, study-wide: Observed TCR beta diversity per million T cells went down as age went up. This fall followed a roughly linear course with age.

Using a J-beta primer mix together with a sample-barcoded 5' primer, a second PCR was run for roughly 6 to 11 cycles. One entry per CDR3 protein results from TCRdb running MiXCR on the 5' RACE reads. The table shows roughly 1,700,000 distinct CDR3 sequences, with approximately 30% occurring only once. V was pared by 1 base and J by 2 bases, with 6 bases between. The CDR3 consists of 14 residues. The germline V gene has CDR1 SGHAT and CDR2 FQNNGV. Regarding this clonotype: Its antigen is unidentified.

The receptor was derived from a woman in her twenties or thirties in good health. The chain joins TRBV11-2 to TRBJ2-1; D is unresolved. The sequenced material came from blood. CDR3 protein: CASSLAPAYNEQFF. Here the CDR3 DNA reads TGTGCCAGCAGCTTAGCCCCAGCCTACAATGAGCAGTTCTTC.